This T cell receptor (beta chain) was documented in a study of blood T cell repertoires in COVID-19. Study-level information: The origin of the acute and convalescent COVID-19 samples was the United States, Italy and Spain. Nucleic acid was either cDNA or gDNA, and it came from T cells, B-cell-depleted T cells, or PBMCs.

Seattle cases were enrolled at active infection and followed longitudinally. Per the germline V gene, CDR1 is KGHSH and CDR2 is LQKENI. Trimming removed 0 bases at V and 2 bases at J, with 11 bases between. This CDR3 is 16 amino acids long. Original analysis: Cell counts per sample came from amplifying reference gene primers. Clones were sequenced by immunoSEQ multiplex PCR, and TCRdb holds only the in-frame ones, with some missing. The V and J calls and clone size come from that table; D and trimming were worked out from the DNA. This sample yields 170,000 or so clones, of which around nine tenths are seen a single time; around 0.63% belongs to the top ten.

Input material: peripheral blood. The V and J genes are TRBV18 and TRBJ1-5; TRBD1 is a possible D gene (5 bases). This receptor was taken from a man aged 55 to 70 with COVID-19, enrolled during active disease. The CDR3 DNA reads TGTGCCAGCTCACCACCCAGGGCCAACGGCAATCAGCCCCAGCATTTT. Translation: CASSPPRANGNQPQHF. Looking up the rest from reference TRBV18 and TRBJ1-5 gives the full variable domain: NAGVMQNPRHLVRRRGQEARLRCSPMKGHSHVYWYRQLPEEGLKFMVYLQKENIIDESGMPKERFSAEFPKEGPSILRIQQVVRGDSAAYFCASSPPRANGNQPQHFGDGTRLSIL.